The 26 T cell receptor beta chains in this list originate from one sample, sequenced in a study of cytomegalovirus exposure and HLA in healthy donors. The primer mix had 60 Vbeta and 13 Jbeta primers. Here immunoSEQ multiplex PCR was the method, and the copy in TCRdb shows in-frame clones only, minus some. The sample lists 180,000 or so clones; about four fifths were seen once. Sequenced material: PBMCs. These receptors all come from a man aged 35 to 55 in good health and CMV-seronegative.

The rearrangement links TRBV19 to TRBJ2-5; 13 bases are shared with TRBD2. J lost 3 bases, V lost 5 bases, and 6 bases had no gene match. Germline V gene data show CDR1 as LNHDA and CDR2 as SQIVND (reference sequence). This CDR3 comprises 16 residues. The CDR3 nucleotides read TGTGCCAGTAGTCTACTAGCGGGAGGGGTGGAAGAGACCCAGTACTTC. Translating it yields CASSLLAGGVEETQYF.

The rearrangement uses TRBV14 and TRBJ1-2, with D perhaps TRBD1 (5 bases). The CDR3 loop spans 13 amino acids. The V end lost 4 bases, the J end lost 5 bases, and 11 bases lay between the germline ends. Germline V gene sequence: CDR1 SGHDN, CDR2 FVKESK. The CDR3 reads CASSRSPGYGYTF. The CDR3 bases are TGTGCCAGCAGCCGCTCCCCAGGGTATGGCTACACCTTC.

V usage is TRBV14 and J usage is TRBJ2-7; weak D call: TRBD1 (6 bases). CDR3 size: 16 residues. Germline V lookup: CDR1 SGHDN, CDR2 FVKESK. V was trimmed by 4 bases and J by 4 bases, leaving 20 bases between them. This chain's CDR3 is CASSPITAAGEYEQYF. Here the CDR3 DNA reads TGTGCCAGCAGCCCGATAACGGCCGCAGGGGAATACGAGCAGTACTTC.

This clone occurred a few times. This chain links TRBV9 with TRBJ1-4; 7 nucleotides line up with TRBD1. CDR1 and CDR2 (germline): SGDLS, YYNGEE. This CDR3 has 16 residues. The trim removed 4 bases at V and 5 bases at J, leaving 11 bases unmatched. CDR3 nucleotides: TGTGCCAGCAGCCCGACGAAGGGGGCCTTAAATGAAAAACTGTTTTTT. This encodes CASSPTKGALNEKLFF. Combining the CDR3 with reference TRBV9 and TRBJ1-4 gives the whole variable domain DSGVTQTPKHLITATGQRVTLRCSPRSGDLSVYWYQQSLDQGLQFLIQYYNGEERAKGNILERFSAQQFPDLHSELNLSSLELGDSALYFCASSPTKGALNEKLFFGSGTQLSVL.

This clone was detected a few times. The V and J genes are TRBV29-1 and TRBJ2-7; D gene unclear. In germline, CDR1 is SQVTM, CDR2 ANQGSEA. The ends were cut back, 6 bases at V and 4 bases at J, with 7 bases in the middle. The CDR3 has 10 amino acids. The CDR3 nucleotides are TGCAGCGTGTGGGCTTACGAGCAGTACTTC. It is translated as CSVWAYEQYF.

This clone was observed a single time. The gene calls are TRBV5-4 and TRBJ2-5, with a weak D call TRBD2 (5 bases). Germline assignment: CDR1 SGHNT and CDR2 YYREEE (reference sequence). V was cut by 4 bases and J by 3 bases, with 16 bases left in between. The CDR3 loop spans 15 amino acids. CDR3 DNA: TGTGCCAGCAGCCCAGAGGGTGGGCCCGAAGAGACCCAGTACTTC. It is translated as CASSPEGGPEETQYF.

V and J are TRBV6-6 and TRBJ1-1, with a tentative D call TRBD1 (5 bases). V was shortened by 8 bases and J by 0 bases, with 10 bases between the two germline ends. The CDR3 runs to 13 residues. CDR1 and CDR2 from the germline V gene are MNHNY and SVGAGI (reference sequence). The CDR3 sequence: CASQGSLNTEAFF. The CDR3 bases are TGTGCCAGCCAGGGCAGCTTGAACACTGAAGCTTTCTTT.

This chain links TRBV7-9 with TRBJ2-3; 12 nucleotides agree with TRBD2. The V gene end was trimmed by 5 bases and the J gene end by 11 bases; junction bases not matched to a gene: 14. There are 16 residues in the CDR3. The germline gives CDR1 SEHNR, CDR2 FQNEAQ (reference sequence). CDR3 loop: CASSLQGLAGIRGQYF. The CDR3 DNA is TGTGCCAGCAGCCTACAAGGACTAGCGGGGATTCGGGGGCAGTATTTT.

The chain has TRBV7-2 and TRBJ2-3, with 14 bases aligning to TRBD2. This CDR3 comprises 17 residues. V shed 3 bases, J shed 4 bases, and the junction held 6 bases outside the gene matches. Looked up from germline, CDR1 is SGHTA and CDR2 is FQGNSA. CDR3 nucleotide sequence: TGTGCCAGCAGCTTCGGGACTAGCGGGAGCGGAGCAGATACGCAGTATTTT. Protein product: CASSFGTSGSGADTQYF.

The chain recombines TRBV5-1 with TRBJ2-1, with TRBD1 matching over 9 bases. This CDR3 spans 16 amino acids. Germline V CDR1 and CDR2: SGHRS, YFSETQ. V shed 6 bases and J 5 bases; nucleotides not matched to a gene: 12. The CDR3 here is CASKAGLDRGNNEQFF. The CDR3 DNA is TGCGCCAGCAAGGCGGGTTTGGACAGGGGAAACAATGAGCAGTTCTTC.

V gene TRBV30 combines with J gene TRBJ2-7; perhaps TRBD1 as D (6 bases). The CDR3 runs to 11 residues. Per germline, CDR1 GTSNPN and CDR2 SVGIG (reference sequence). The V and J ends lost 1 base and 6 bases respectively, with 7 bases between them. CDR3 residues: CAWSGGREQYF. CDR3 sequence (DNA): TGTGCCTGGAGTGGGGGGCGCGAGCAGTACTTC. The full variable domain, its missing parts supplied by reference TRBV30 and TRBJ2-7, is SQTIHQWPATLVQPVGSPLSLECTVEGTSNPNLYWYRQAAGRGLQLLFYSVGIGQISSEVPQNLSASRPQDRQFILSSKKLLLSDSGFYLCAWSGGREQYFGPGTRLTVT.

The rearrangement joins TRBV18 to TRBJ1-1; D ambiguous. The V end lost 2 bases, the J end lost 11 bases, and 9 bases lay between the germline ends. This CDR3 is 11 amino acids long. CDR1 and CDR2 (germline): KGHSH, LQKENI. CDR3 protein: CASSPGNGAFF. The CDR3 DNA reads TGTGCCAGCTCACCAGGTAACGGGGCTTTCTTT. Based on the CDR3 plus reference TRBV18 and TRBJ1-1, the full variable domain is NAGVMQNPRHLVRRRGQEARLRCSPMKGHSHVYWYRQLPEEGLKFMVYLQKENIIDESGMPKERFSAEFPKEGPSILRIQQVVRGDSAAYFCASSPGNGAFFGQGTRLTVV.

This sequence joins TRBV5-1 and TRBJ2-7, with D uncertain. Looked up from germline, CDR1 is SGHRS and CDR2 is YFSETQ. The CDR3 extends over 13 amino acids. The V end lost 1 base, the J end lost 3 bases, and 8 bases lay between the germline ends. The CDR3 DNA follows: TGCGCCAGCAGCTTGACTTACAGCTACGAGCAGTACTTC. Protein: CASSLTYSYEQYF.

The chain recombines TRBV18 with TRBJ1-4; 8 bases agree with TRBD1. In germline, CDR1 is KGHSH, CDR2 LQKENI. V shed 1 base and J 7 bases; nucleotides not matched to a gene: 5. The CDR3 has 15 residues. This CDR3 is CASSPQDRAREKLFF. CDR3 DNA: TGTGCCAGCTCACCACAGGACAGGGCGCGTGAAAAACTGTTTTTT. The full variable domain, rest sourced from reference TRBV18 and TRBJ1-4, is NAGVMQNPRHLVRRRGQEARLRCSPMKGHSHVYWYRQLPEEGLKFMVYLQKENIIDESGMPKERFSAEFPKEGPSILRIQQVVRGDSAAYFCASSPQDRAREKLFFGSGTQLSVL.

The chain combines TRBV4-1 with TRBJ2-7; D gene unclear. The CDR3 spans 16 residues. Germline CDR1 reads MGHRA; CDR2 reads YSYEKL. Trimming took off 4 bases at V and 0 bases at J, with 16 bases between the two ends. CDR3 in amino acids: CASSPPSRVGSYEQYF. CDR3 nucleotides: TGCGCCAGCAGCCCCCCGAGTCGGGTGGGCTCCTACGAGCAGTACTTC.

The chain employs TRBV27 and TRBJ1-5; D gene uncertain. CDR3 length equals 19 residues. Germline V gives CDR1 MNHEY, CDR2 SMNVEV (reference sequence). The ends were cut back, 1 base at V and 1 base at J, with 20 bases in the middle. This chain's CDR3 is CASSLFSSEARASNQPQHF. Here the CDR3 DNA reads TGTGCCAGCAGTTTATTTTCTTCGGAGGCTCGCGCAAGCAATCAGCCCCAGCATTTT.

The chain uses TRBV30 and TRBJ2-7, with 13 nucleotides matching TRBD2. Germline CDR1 GTSNPN, CDR2 SVGIG (reference sequence). The trim removed 3 bases at V and 4 bases at J, leaving 6 bases unmatched. The CDR3 sequence is 15 residues long. The CDR3 loop is CAWRETSGGVYEQYF. DNA of the CDR3: TGTGCCTGGAGGGAAACTAGCGGGGGGGTTTACGAGCAGTACTTC.

The rearrangement joins TRBV7-9 to TRBJ1-2; perhaps TRBD1 as D (5 bases). The CDR3 length is 13 residues. V shed 8 bases and J shed 1 base, with 11 bases lying between them. From germline, CDR1 is SEHNR and CDR2 FQNEAQ (reference sequence). CDR3 region: CASGDRFNYGYTF. Here the CDR3 DNA reads TGTGCCAGCGGCGACAGATTTAACTATGGCTACACCTTC.

V is TRBV6-6 and J is TRBJ2-7; tentatively, D is TRBD1 (5 bases). The germline V gene encodes CDR1 MNHNY and CDR2 SVGAGI (reference sequence). V lost 3 bases and J lost 11, with 14 bases in between. This CDR3 region has 12 residues. This CDR3 is CASSYIPPQEYF. DNA for the CDR3: TGTGCCAGCAGTTATATACCCCCACAGGAGTACTTC.

The rearrangement links TRBV7-2 to TRBJ1-2; perhaps TRBD1 as D (5 bases). The CDR3 runs 13 residues. Germline V CDR1 and CDR2: SGHTA, FQGNSA. Trimming shortened V by 7 bases and J by 4 bases, and 13 bases separated the two germline ends. The DNA of the CDR3 is TGTGCCAGCACCCCTCAGGGTCTCTATGGCTACACCTTC. Protein product: CASTPQGLYGYTF.

The chain couples TRBV4-1 to TRBJ2-7; D gene ambiguous. Germline V gene lookup returns CDR1 MGHRA and CDR2 YSYEKL. CDR3 length equals 14 residues. V lost 2 bases to trimming and J lost 3 bases, with 11 bases between them. CDR3 protein: CASSQFEIGYEQYF. Written as DNA, the CDR3 is TGCGCCAGCAGCCAATTTGAGATCGGCTACGAGCAGTACTTC.

The V call is TRBV30, the J call TRBJ1-2; D perhaps matches TRBD1 (6 bases). Trimming removed 7 bases at V and 2 bases at J, with 11 bases between. Germline-derived CDR1 and CDR2 are GTSNPN and SVGIG (reference sequence). The CDR3 totals 12 residues. The CDR3 protein is CAYRDKNYGYTF. CDR3 DNA: TGTGCCTACCGGGACAAGAACTATGGCTACACCTTC.

V and J are TRBV19 and TRBJ2-1; maybe TRBD2 (6 bases). Germline V CDR1 and CDR2: LNHDA, SQIVND (reference sequence). The V gene lost 6 bases and the J gene lost 10 bases, with 16 bases spanning the gap. The CDR3 is 13 residues long. The CDR3 DNA sequence: TGTGCCAGTAGACAGTACCAGGCGGGGGAGCAGTTCTTC. Its translation: CASRQYQAGEQFF.

This clone was recorded a few times. This chain uses TRBV6-1 with TRBJ1-4; D is unresolved. Deletions cut 1 base from V and 8 bases from J, with 11 bases between. In germline, CDR1 is MNHNS, CDR2 SASEGT. CDR3 length: 14 residues. The CDR3 loop reads CASSEGRVGEKLFF. CDR3 bases: TGTGCCAGCAGTGAAGGGAGGGTAGGGGAAAAACTGTTTTTT.

The chain couples TRBV6-5 to TRBJ1-2; 9 positions agree with TRBD1. The ends lost 4 bases at V and 4 bases at J; junction bases unmatched: 10. From germline, CDR1 is MNHEY and CDR2 SVGAGI. The CDR3 covers 16 residues. Here the CDR3 DNA reads TGTGCCAGCAGTTTATTTCCGGGACAGGGCCTCTATGGCTACACCTTC. It codes for CASSLFPGQGLYGYTF.

The J gene is TRBJ1-1, the V gene TRBV7-2; 10 bases map to TRBD1. The CDR3 runs 15 residues. The ends lost 3 bases at V and 5 bases at J; junction bases unmatched: 6. Germline-derived CDR1 and CDR2 are SGHTA and FQGNSA. DNA of the CDR3: TGTGCCAGCAGCTTGTTGGGACAGGGGTTAACTGAAGCTTTCTTT. This sequence encodes CASSLLGQGLTEAFF.